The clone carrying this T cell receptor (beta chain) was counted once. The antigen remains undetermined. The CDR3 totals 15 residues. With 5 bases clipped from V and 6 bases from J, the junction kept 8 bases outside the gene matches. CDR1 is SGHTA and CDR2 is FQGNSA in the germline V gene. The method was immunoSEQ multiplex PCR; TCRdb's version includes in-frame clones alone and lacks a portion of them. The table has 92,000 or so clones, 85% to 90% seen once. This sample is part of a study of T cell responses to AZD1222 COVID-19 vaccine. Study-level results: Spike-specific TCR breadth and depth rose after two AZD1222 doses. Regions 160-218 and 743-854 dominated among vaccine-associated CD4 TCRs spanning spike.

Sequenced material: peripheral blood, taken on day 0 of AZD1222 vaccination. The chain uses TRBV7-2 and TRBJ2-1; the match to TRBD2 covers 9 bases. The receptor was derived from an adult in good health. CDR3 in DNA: TGTGCCAGCAGCGGTCCGCGCGGGAGGGTCAATGAGCAGTTCTTC. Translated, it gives CASSGPRGRVNEQFF. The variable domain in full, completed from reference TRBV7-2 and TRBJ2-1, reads GAGVSQSPSNKVTEKGKDVELRCDPISGHTALYWYRQSLGQGLEFLIYFQGNSAPDKSGLPSDRFSAERTGGSVSTLTIQRTQQEDSAVYLCASSGPRGRVNEQFFGPGTRLTVL.